The next 18 T cell receptor beta chains were all read from a single sample in a study of T-cell reconstitution after alpha-beta-depleted transplantation in children. Unique molecular identifiers were used to barcode this TCRbeta library. Using its own MiXCR run on the PCR reads, TCRdb lists one record per CDR3 protein. The sample consists of some 440,000 distinct CDR3 sequences, 15% to 20% of them appearing once. The source was PBMCs, mostly from graft donor cells, collected 360 days after TCRalphabeta/CD19-depleted stem cell transplant. These receptor sequences come from a boy younger than two who had a stem cell transplant for Wiskott-Aldrich syndrome, so the T cells may come from the graft donor.

The gene calls are TRBV7-9 and TRBJ2-1; 9 bases align to TRBD1. The CDR3 totals 15 residues. Trimming at V came to 4 bases and at J to 3 bases, leaving 4 bases not matched to a gene. Germline V CDR1 and CDR2: SEHNR, FQNEAQ (reference sequence). The CDR3 spells CASSSGQGHYNEQFF. Here the CDR3 DNA reads TGTGCCAGCAGCTCCGGACAGGGGCACTACAATGAGCAGTTCTTC.

This clonotype showed up just once. The rearrangement uses TRBV7-2 and TRBJ2-5, with a possible D match to TRBD2 (5 bases). Between the trimmed V and J ends, which lost 1 base and 1 base, there was a span of 10 bases. Germline CDR1 reads SGHTA; CDR2 reads FQGNSA. This CDR3 spans 15 amino acids. CDR3 protein: CASSLGDYRQETQYF. In DNA form, the CDR3 reads TGTGCCAGCAGCTTAGGTGACTACCGCCAAGAGACCCAGTACTTC.

This chain connects TRBV14 to TRBJ2-5; TRBD2 might be the D (6 bases). The CDR3 runs to 16 residues. Trimming stripped 0 bases from V and 4 bases from J, with 15 bases between. CDR1 is SGHDN and CDR2 is FVKESK in the germline V gene. In nucleotides, the CDR3 is TGTGCCAGCAGCCAAGATCTGCGGGGCGCAGGAGAGACCCAGTACTTC. It yields the protein CASSQDLRGAGETQYF.

This clonotype was seen only a few times. The V call is TRBV7-9, the J call TRBJ2-1, with a possible D match to TRBD2 (6 bases). Germline values: CDR1 SEHNR, CDR2 FQNEAQ (reference sequence). The CDR3 is made up of 13 amino acids. Trimming left V 5 bases short and J 6 bases short, with 11 bases between. CDR3 protein: CASSPSATNEQFF. The CDR3 nucleotides read TGTGCCAGCAGCCCTAGCGCGACCAATGAGCAGTTCTTC.

CDR3 sequence (DNA): TGCAGTGTTAGGGGTGTCGTGGTAGCGGGGTCGGGGACCCAGTACTTC. As protein: CSVRGVVVAGSGTQYF. The V gene is TRBV20-1, the J gene TRBJ2-5; the match to TRBD2 covers 8 bases. Germline assignment: CDR1 DFQATT and CDR2 SNEGSKA (reference sequence). V trimming: 7 bases; J trimming: 7 bases; junction bases outside the gene matches: 20. The CDR3 has 16 residues.

This chain uses TRBV15 with TRBJ2-2; 7 nucleotides agree with TRBD2. CDR1 LNHNV and CDR2 YYDKDF come from the germline V gene (reference sequence). CDR3 length equals 16 residues. Trimming cost V 5 bases and J 4 bases; bases outside gene matches: 10. The DNA of the CDR3 is TGTGCCACCAGCGTAAACCGGGACTACGTCACCGGGGAGCTGTTTTTT. Translating gives CATSVNRDYVTGELFF. Full variable domain (outside the CDR3, taken from reference TRBV15 and TRBJ2-2): DAMVIQNPRYQVTQFGKPVTLSCSQTLNHNVMYWYQQKSSQAPKLLFHYYDKDFNNEADTPDNFQSRRPNTSFCFLDIRSPGLGDTAMYLCATSVNRDYVTGELFFGEGSRLTVL.

This chain joins TRBV27 and TRBJ2-1; 8 bases are shared with TRBD1. Unmatched junction bases numbered 5, after V lost 6 bases and J lost 7 bases. The CDR3 consists of 13 residues. From germline, CDR1 is MNHEY and CDR2 SMNVEV (reference sequence). Here the CDR3 reads CASSDRGRNEQFF. The CDR3 DNA reads as TGTGCCAGCAGCGACAGGGGACGGAATGAGCAGTTCTTC.

This clonotype was seen more than once but under ten times. The chain combines TRBV19 with TRBJ2-1; TRBD1 might be the D (6 bases). V lost 3 bases to trimming and J lost 7 bases, with 16 bases between them. Germline lookup yields CDR1 LNHDA and CDR2 SQIVND (reference sequence). The CDR3 is 15 amino acids. The CDR3 DNA is TGTGCCAGTAGTATTACCAGACAGGCCTGGAATGAGCAGTTCTTC. The encoded protein is CASSITRQAWNEQFF.

The chain recombines TRBV15 with TRBJ2-7; tentatively, D is TRBD1 (6 bases). Between the trimmed V and J ends, which lost 5 bases and 3 bases, there was a span of 17 bases. Per germline, CDR1 LNHNV and CDR2 YYDKDF (reference sequence). The CDR3 has 15 residues. The CDR3 loop reads CATSGVRRTDYEQYF. The DNA of the CDR3 is TGTGCCACCAGCGGGGTTAGGAGGACAGACTACGAGCAGTACTTC.

The chain links TRBV12-3 or TRBV12-4 to TRBJ2-2, with no clear D. V was trimmed by 9 bases and J by 4 bases, leaving 18 bases between them. The CDR3 contains 15 residues. The CDR3 coding sequence is TGTGCCAGTAAAGGGCTTTCCAAATTCACCGGGGAGCTGTTTTTT. Amino acid sequence: CASKGLSKFTGELFF.

This clonotype was seen only a few times. The chain has TRBV7-9 and TRBJ2-7; 10 positions agree with TRBD2. Trimming removed 4 bases from V and 3 bases from J; junction bases left unmatched: 9. The CDR3 runs 16 residues. Germline values: CDR1 SEHNR, CDR2 FQNEAQ (reference sequence). The CDR3 bases are TGTGCCAGCAGCTCACGATCCGGGACTAGCGACTACGAGCAGTACTTC. Protein: CASSSRSGTSDYEQYF.

This chain links TRBV12-3 or TRBV12-4 with TRBJ2-1; 13 positions match TRBD2. The junction had 11 bases not matched to a gene; V was cut back by 3 bases and J by 9 bases. This CDR3 region has 17 residues. In DNA form, the CDR3 reads TGTGCCAGCAGTTTTACCCTACTAGCGGGAGGGCCAATTGAGCAGTTCTTC. Translating it yields CASSFTLLAGGPIEQFF.

In this sample, this clonotype turned up once. V is TRBV29-1 and J is TRBJ2-7, with a weak D call TRBD2 (5 bases). The CDR3 runs 13 residues. Germline lookup yields CDR1 SQVTM and CDR2 ANQGSEA. Trimming removed 3 bases at V and 2 bases at J, with 11 bases between. CDR3 protein: CSVDLDGTYEQYF. In DNA, the CDR3 is TGCAGCGTTGACCTGGACGGGACCTACGAGCAGTACTTC.

This clonotype was observed a few times. The chain employs TRBV12-3 or TRBV12-4 and TRBJ2-1, with D unclear. CDR3 length: 15 residues. Trimming pared 2 bases from V and 1 base from J, leaving 9 bases between. The CDR3 DNA is TGTGCCAGCAGTTTATTGGCGGCGTCCTACAATGAGCAGTTCTTC. Its translation: CASSLLAASYNEQFF.

The chain joins TRBV12-3 or TRBV12-4 to TRBJ1-4, with D maybe TRBD1 (5 bases). Trimming removed 4 bases at V and 0 bases at J, with 9 bases between. This CDR3 is 15 amino acids long. CDR3 in DNA: TGTGCCAGCAGTTCCTGGGGGGCAACTAATGAAAAACTGTTTTTT. Translating it yields CASSSWGATNEKLFF.

This clonotype was observed at least ten times. The V gene is TRBV6-2 or TRBV6-3, the J gene TRBJ2-5; unclear D gene. Germline-derived CDR1 and CDR2 are MNHEY and SVGEGT. V shed 4 bases and J shed 2 bases, with 11 bases lying between them. This CDR3 is 14 amino acids long. The CDR3 is CASSFLGFQETQYF. CDR3 bases: TGTGCCAGCAGTTTTCTCGGATTTCAAGAGACCCAGTACTTC.

CDR3 DNA sequence: TGTGCCAGTAATTCCGGGGGGAATGAGCAGTTCTTC. Translated: CASNSGGNEQFF. This chain uses TRBV27 with TRBJ2-1, with 7 bases aligning to TRBD2. This CDR3 contains 12 residues. Germline CDR1 reads MNHEY; CDR2 reads SMNVEV (reference sequence). The V gene end was trimmed by 9 bases and the J gene end by 7 bases; junction bases not matched to a gene: 6.

This clonotype was detected only a few times. The DNA for the CDR3 is TGTGCCAGCAGTGGACTAGCGGGGACCCCTTACGAGCAGTACTTC. Its translation: CASSGLAGTPYEQYF. V gene TRBV28 combines with J gene TRBJ2-7; 12 nucleotides match TRBD2. The CDR3 extends over 15 amino acids. Germline V gene sequence: CDR1 MDHEN, CDR2 SYDVKM. V shed 5 bases, J shed 4 bases, and the junction held 6 bases outside the gene matches.